The next 19 T cell receptor beta chains were all read from a single sample in a study of OX40 agonist ivuxolimab in advanced cancers. Libraries were prepared by immunoSEQ multiplex PCR; TCRdb keeps only in-frame clonotypes and omits some of them. The sample includes 45,000 to 60,000 clones, just under 90% of them seen just once. The sequenced sample was CD4+ or CD8+ T cells sorted from blood, obtained in a trial of the OX40 agonist ivuxolimab. The receptors derive from an adult with an advanced solid tumor such as melanoma, head and neck, liver or kidney cancer.

The rearrangement links TRBV9 to TRBJ2-1, with 7 nucleotides matching TRBD2. V was clipped by 0 bases and J by 6 bases; unmatched bases: 6. This CDR3 region has 15 residues. Germline lookup yields CDR1 SGDLS and CDR2 YYNGEE. In nucleotides, the CDR3 is TGTGCCAGCAGCGTAGCCGGGGGGAGCCGCAATGAGCAGTTCTTC. Protein product: CASSVAGGSRNEQFF.

The J gene is TRBJ2-7, the V gene TRBV10-2, with D unresolved. CDR3 length: 11 amino acids. V lost 5 bases and J 4 bases, leaving 6 bases between the germline ends. CDR1 and CDR2 from the germline V gene are WSHSY and SAAADI. In nucleotides, the CDR3 is TGCGCCAGCAGTTTTGGGTACGAGCAGTACTTC. This translates into CASSFGYEQYF.

The CDR3 sequence is CASSTTGTSEDNEQYF. The CDR3 bases are TGTGCCAGCAGTACCACCGGGACTAGCGAGGACAACGAGCAGTACTTC. The rearrangement joins TRBV2 to TRBJ2-7; 10 bases fit TRBD2. V lost 5 bases to trimming and J lost 5 bases; unmatched junction nucleotides: 12. CDR1 is SNHLY, CDR2 FYNNEI, per germline. The CDR3 is 16 amino acids.

This chain links TRBV9 with TRBJ2-7, with TRBD2 matching over 13 bases. The CDR3 has 13 amino acids. J lost 13 bases, V lost 4 bases, and 8 bases had no gene match. Germline CDR1 and CDR2: SGDLS and YYNGEE. The CDR3 protein is CASSPGLAGVIYF. Here the CDR3 DNA reads TGTGCCAGCAGCCCCGGACTAGCGGGAGTTATCTACTTC.

J is TRBJ2-1 and V is TRBV11-2; D gene uncertain. Germline values: CDR1 SGHAT, CDR2 FQNNGV. This CDR3 contains 13 residues. The V end lost 4 bases, the J end lost 10 bases, and 14 bases lay between the germline ends. CDR3 in DNA: TGTGCCAGCAGCTCCCCGTTCCCCAGGGAGCAGTTCTTC. It codes for CASSSPFPREQFF.

J is TRBJ2-5 and V is TRBV7-9; D gene ambiguous. Trimming removed 6 bases from V and 5 bases from J, with 10 bases in between. The CDR3 totals 12 residues. Germline V gene sequence: CDR1 SEHNR, CDR2 FQNEAQ (reference sequence). CDR3 amino acids: CASRSLRETQYF. DNA for the CDR3: TGTGCCAGCAGATCCTTAAGGGAGACCCAGTACTTC.

This chain links TRBV4-2 with TRBJ2-7, with D possibly matching TRBD2 (6 bases). From germline, CDR1 is LGHNA and CDR2 YNFKEQ. V lost 2 bases to trimming and J lost 6 bases, with 14 bases between them. The CDR3 length is 14 residues. This chain's CDR3 is CASSQKLAEVEQYF. In DNA, the CDR3 is TGTGCCAGCAGCCAAAAACTAGCAGAAGTCGAGCAGTACTTC.

This chain uses TRBV13 with TRBJ2-1; 8 bases line up with TRBD1. The germline V gene has CDR1 PRHDT and CDR2 FYEKMQ (reference sequence). Trimming cost V 4 bases and J 6 bases; bases outside gene matches: 2. The CDR3 has 13 residues. CDR3 in DNA: TGTGCCAGCAGCTCAACAGGGGGCAATGAGCAGTTCTTC. This codes for CASSSTGGNEQFF.

V usage is TRBV9 and J usage is TRBJ2-5; D not resolved. The CDR3 is 14 amino acids. The V gene lost 4 bases and the J gene lost 2 bases, with 12 bases spanning the gap. From germline, CDR1 is SGDLS and CDR2 YYNGEE. The CDR3 region is CASSLDGLQETQYF. DNA of the CDR3: TGTGCCAGCAGCCTCGACGGATTGCAAGAGACCCAGTACTTC.

V is TRBV6-5 and J is TRBJ1-2; 10 bases fit TRBD1. CDR3 length: 14 residues. With V trimmed by 2 bases and J by 3 bases, 0 bases remained unmatched. CDR1 MNHEY and CDR2 SVGAGI come from the germline V gene. The CDR3 DNA sequence: TGTGCCAGCAGTTACGGGACAGGGGACTATGGCTACACCTTC. This translates into CASSYGTGDYGYTF.

The chain is built from TRBV19 and TRBJ1-1; D is unclear. The CDR3 runs 13 residues. CDR1 LNHDA and CDR2 SQIVND come from the germline V gene (reference sequence). V lost 3 bases to trimming and J lost 0 bases, with 5 bases between them. The CDR3 bases are TGTGCCAGTAGTATGATCCTGAACACTGAAGCTTTCTTT. Encoded protein: CASSMILNTEAFF.

V gene TRBV21-1 combines with J gene TRBJ1-5. TRBV21-1 is listed as a pseudogene. CDR3 length: 18 amino acids. The CDR3 sequence is CASRKSREGAGGNQPQHF. The CDR3 nucleotides read TGTGCCAGCAGAAAGTCCCGCGAGGGGGCGGGGGGTAATCAGCCCCAGCATTTT.

This clone was recorded only once. This chain uses TRBV19 with TRBJ1-4; no firm D call. The CDR3 runs to 16 residues. CDR1 is LNHDA, CDR2 SQIVND, per germline (reference sequence). Trimming shortened V by 6 bases and J by 4 bases, and 18 bases separated the two germline ends. The CDR3 DNA is TGTGCCAGTAGAAACCGGAACGGACTGGATAATGAAAAACTGTTTTTT. It yields the protein CASRNRNGLDNEKLFF.

The rearrangement uses TRBV28 and TRBJ1-2; D not certain. Per germline, CDR1 MDHEN and CDR2 SYDVKM. Trimming removed 8 bases from V and 3 bases from J, with 4 bases in between. The CDR3 contains 10 residues. CDR3 sequence: CASRDYGYTF. The CDR3 DNA is TGTGCCAGCCGAGACTATGGCTACACCTTC.

The chain recombines TRBV9 with TRBJ2-2; D perhaps matches TRBD2 (6 bases). CDR3 length: 15 residues. From germline, CDR1 is SGDLS and CDR2 YYNGEE. V lost 5 bases, J lost 0 bases, and 11 bases lay in between. As DNA, the CDR3 is TGTGCCAGCAGGGAGGGCAGTTCGAACACCGGGGAGCTGTTTTTT. Its protein product is CASREGSSNTGELFF.

The gene calls are TRBV7-6 and TRBJ2-1, with D tentatively TRBD2 (6 bases). The length of the CDR3 is 16 residues. V was shortened by 1 base and J by 2 bases, with 12 bases between the two germline ends. Germline CDR1 is SGHVS and CDR2 is FNYEAQ. The CDR3 region has the DNA TGTGCCAGCAGCTTAGGAGCTAGCGCCCCCTACAATGAGCAGTTCTTC. Translated, it gives CASSLGASAPYNEQFF.

The chain recombines TRBV7-9 with TRBJ2-7, with 10 bases lining up with TRBD1. This CDR3 is 14 amino acids long. From germline, CDR1 is SEHNR and CDR2 FQNEAQ (reference sequence). With V trimmed by 5 bases and J by 7 bases, 8 bases remained unmatched. CDR3 nucleotide sequence: TGTGCCAGCAGCGGGACAGGGGCGGCGATGGAGCAGTACTTC. Translated: CASSGTGAAMEQYF.

V and J are TRBV27 and TRBJ2-7; 9 bases fit TRBD2. Germline CDR1 reads MNHEY; CDR2 reads SMNVEV (reference sequence). This CDR3 has 15 residues. Germline trimming cut 6 bases from V and 3 bases from J; bases unmatched to any gene: 9. CDR3 sequence (DNA): TGTGCCAGCAGGTACGGGGCGGGAGGGAACTACGAGCAGTACTTC. This gives the protein CASRYGAGGNYEQYF.

The CDR3 bases are TGCGCCAGCAGCCAAGTGAGACAGGACAGCTCCTATAATTCACCCCTCCACTTT. It yields the protein CASSQVRQDSSYNSPLHF. The V and J genes are TRBV4-3 and TRBJ1-6; D possibly corresponds to TRBD1 (6 bases). The germline V gene encodes CDR1 LGHNA and CDR2 YSLEER. The V end was cut by 1 base, the J end by 0 bases, with 13 bases between. This CDR3 contains 18 residues.